These T cell receptor beta chains were read from a single sample in a study of blood T cell repertoires in COVID-19. Here immunoSEQ multiplex PCR was the method, and the copy in TCRdb shows in-frame clones only, minus some. The sample includes more than 60,000 clones, 70% to 90% of them seen just once. The sample taken for sequencing was peripheral blood. These receptor sequences come from a woman of 80 years or more with active or convalescent COVID-19. The CDR3 runs from the conserved cysteine through the conserved F or W. A D gene is named only where the DNA matches it firmly. Size values are once, few and many counts, or a class for expanded clones, and some rows have none.

size: -; J: TRBJ1-1; V: TRBV3-1/TRBV3-2; D: -; DNA: TGTGCCAGCAGCCAAAACAGGGTTATAGGCACTGAAGCTTTCTTT; CDR3: CASSQNRVIGTEAFF
size: once; J: TRBJ2-1; V: TRBV6-2/TRBV6-3; D: -; DNA: TGTGCCAGCAGTTACGGCGGGAATTACAATGAGCAGTTCTTC; CDR3: CASSYGGNYNEQFF
size: -; J: TRBJ1-2; V: TRBV7-9; D: -; DNA: TGTGCCAGCAGCTATGGAGGGCGGGCGGAGGGCTACACCTTC; CDR3: CASSYGGRAEGYTF
size: -; J: TRBJ2-1; V: TRBV28; D: TRBD1; DNA: TGTGCCAGCAGTTTTTCGGACAGGGAGCAGTTCTTC; CDR3: CASSFSDREQFF
size: once; J: TRBJ1-2; V: TRBV12-3/TRBV12-4; D: -; DNA: TGTGCCAGCAGTTTTTACAGAAACTATGGCTACACCTTC; CDR3: CASSFYRNYGYTF
size: -; J: TRBJ1-1; V: TRBV19; D: TRBD1; DNA: TGTGCCAGTAGGGACGACAGGGGGCGCCCAGCTTTCTTT; CDR3: CASRDDRGRPAFF
size: -; J: TRBJ2-7; V: TRBV5-6; D: TRBD1; DNA: TGTGCCAGCAGCCTCGGGACAGTTGACTCCTACGAGCAGTACTTC; CDR3: CASSLGTVDSYEQYF
size: -; J: TRBJ1-2; V: TRBV11-2; D: TRBD1; DNA: TGTGCCAGCAGCTTAGTCCAGGGGGCGGGAGGCTACACCTTC; CDR3: CASSLVQGAGGYTF
size: -; J: TRBJ2-7; V: TRBV6-5; D: TRBD1; DNA: TGTGCCAGCAGTTACCCGTGGGACAGCTACGAGCAGTACTTC; CDR3: CASSYPWDSYEQYF
size: -; J: TRBJ1-1; V: TRBV5-1; D: TRBD1; DNA: TGCGCCAGCAGCTTGTACGGGACAGGGAACACTGAAGCTTTCTTT; CDR3: CASSLYGTGNTEAFF
size: -; J: TRBJ2-4; V: TRBV5-4; D: TRBD1; DNA: TGTGCCAGCAGCCTAACTCCGGGACAGGGGGCCAAAAACATTCAGTACTTC; CDR3: CASSLTPGQGAKNIQYF
size: -; J: TRBJ2-3; V: TRBV4-2; D: TRBD1; DNA: TGTGCCAGCAGCCAAGGATTAACAGGGGGAGATACGCAGTATTTT; CDR3: CASSQGLTGGDTQYF
size: -; J: TRBJ2-7; V: TRBV6-2/TRBV6-3; D: TRBD1; DNA: TGTGCCAGCAGTTCCGGGACAGGGACTATCAAGCAGTACTTC; CDR3: CASSSGTGTIKQYF
size: -; J: TRBJ2-2; V: TRBV4-1; D: TRBD2; DNA: TGCGCCAGCAGCCTCCAGCCTCTAGCGGGGGGGCCTCGAAACACCGGGGAGCTGTTTTTT; CDR3: CASSLQPLAGGPRNTGELFF
size: -; J: TRBJ1-4; V: TRBV19; D: TRBD1; DNA: TGTGCCAGTAGTATACGGGACAGGGGTGCCGCTAATGAAAAACTGTTTTTT; CDR3: CASSIRDRGAANEKLFF
size: -; J: TRBJ2-2; V: TRBV7-3; D: TRBD1; DNA: TGTGCCAGCAGAGGGACAGTGGCGAACACCGGGGAGCTGTTTTTT; CDR3: CASRGTVANTGELFF
size: few; J: TRBJ2-4; V: TRBV3-1/TRBV3-2; D: -; DNA: TGTGCCAGCAGCACCGGAGCCAAAAACATTCAGTACTTC; CDR3: CASSTGAKNIQYF